Listed here are 24 T cell receptor beta chains from one sample, sequenced in a study of cytomegalovirus exposure and HLA in healthy donors. Assay: immunoSEQ multiplex PCR; the TCRdb copy retains only in-frame clones and omits some. This sample carries under 60,000 clones, 88% of them seen once, and the ten largest clones take less than 7%. The sample was PBMCs. The receptors come from a woman in her twenties or thirties in good health and CMV-seronegative.

The rearrangement uses TRBV13 and TRBJ1-2; TRBD1 is a possible D gene (5 bases). The CDR3 covers 15 residues. Trimming removed 4 bases at V and 1 base at J, with 13 bases between. The germline CDR1 and CDR2 sequences are PRHDT and FYEKMQ (reference sequence). DNA for the CDR3: TGTGCCAGCAGCTCTCGACAGCTACGTAACTATGGCTACACCTTC. It specifies CASSSRQLRNYGYTF.

This clone was picked up many times. The chain joins TRBV7-3 to TRBJ2-7; 12 bases align to TRBD1. V shed 5 bases and J 1 base; nucleotides not matched to a gene: 9. Looked up from germline, CDR1 is SGHTA and CDR2 is FQGTGA. The CDR3 is 17 residues long. The CDR3 region has the DNA TGTGCCAGCAGCCCCGGGACAGGGGGCTTATCGTCCTACGAGCAGTACTTC. Its protein is CASSPGTGGLSSYEQYF.

The rearrangement uses TRBV30 and TRBJ1-2; 8 bases map to TRBD1. The ends lost 0 bases at V and 0 bases at J; junction bases unmatched: 6. There are 16 residues in the CDR3. CDR1 and CDR2 (germline): GTSNPN, SVGIG (reference sequence). In DNA, the CDR3 is TGTGCCTGGAGTGTACCTAAGGACAGGGCTAACTATGGCTACACCTTC. The encoded protein is CAWSVPKDRANYGYTF.

The genes are TRBV7-2 and TRBJ2-1; 8 bases fit TRBD2. CDR1 and CDR2 from the germline V gene are SGHTA and FQGNSA. Losses at the gene ends were 1 base for V and 4 bases for J; bases not matched to a gene: 6. The CDR3 totals 16 residues. The CDR3 DNA sequence: TGTGCCAGCAGCTTAGAGGGTAGCGGGACTTACAATGAGCAGTTCTTC. Encoded protein: CASSLEGSGTYNEQFF.

The chain joins TRBV12-5 to TRBJ2-3, with D perhaps TRBD2 (5 bases). V lost 6 bases and J 2 bases, leaving 12 bases between the germline ends. The CDR3 spans 14 residues. The V gene's germline CDR1 is LGHNT and CDR2 FRNRAP. CDR3: CASGPGYSTDTQYF. In DNA, the CDR3 is TGTGCTAGTGGGCCGGGATACTCCACAGATACGCAGTATTTT.

This clone was detected a few times. V and J are TRBV7-9 and TRBJ1-2, with D uncertain. Germline V gene lookup returns CDR1 SEHNR and CDR2 FQNEAQ (reference sequence). CDR3 length: 14 amino acids. V dropped 4 bases and J dropped 8 bases, with 17 bases sitting between them. CDR3: CASSSETHKGGYTF. CDR3 in DNA: TGTGCCAGCAGCTCGGAGACCCACAAAGGCGGCTACACCTTC.

The rearrangement uses TRBV5-1 and TRBJ1-2, with D perhaps TRBD1 (6 bases). The germline CDR1 and CDR2 sequences are SGHRS and YFSETQ. Trimming shortened V by 0 bases and J by 4 bases, and 16 bases separated the two germline ends. The CDR3 is 16 amino acids. In nucleotides, the CDR3 is TGCGCCAGCAGCTTGGGGAGACCAGGGGAGGGCTATGGCTACACCTTC. Protein sequence: CASSLGRPGEGYGYTF.

This clone is a singleton in its sample. The chain employs TRBV11-2 and TRBJ2-1, with 8 bases matching TRBD2. Germline V gene sequence: CDR1 SGHAT, CDR2 FQNNGV. V lost 3 bases and J lost 2; bases outside the gene matches: 6. The CDR3 is 16 residues long. The CDR3 coding sequence is TGTGCCAGCAGCTTCCCGAATAGCGGGACCTACAATGAGCAGTTCTTC. Translating gives CASSFPNSGTYNEQFF.

V gene TRBV7-2 combines with J gene TRBJ1-1; 7 bases map to TRBD1. The V and J ends lost 4 bases and 5 bases, in that order; junction bases with no gene match: 4. The CDR3 has 13 residues. Per germline, CDR1 SGHTA and CDR2 FQGNSA. The CDR3 DNA follows: TGTGCCAGCAGCTACAGGGGTAGAACTGAAGCTTTCTTT. It encodes CASSYRGRTEAFF.

The J gene is TRBJ2-3, the V gene TRBV7-3, with D hard to call. The V and J ends lost 4 bases and 5 bases respectively, with 7 bases between them. The CDR3 extends over 12 amino acids. Germline V gene lookup returns CDR1 SGHTA and CDR2 FQGTGA. The CDR3 region is CASSSNGDTQYF. The CDR3 DNA follows: TGTGCCAGCAGCTCAAACGGAGATACGCAGTATTTT.

This sequence joins TRBV6-5 and TRBJ1-2; a possible D gene is TRBD1 (6 bases). The ends were cut back, 0 bases at V and 7 bases at J, with 12 bases in the middle. The CDR3 runs 14 residues. The germline V gene encodes CDR1 MNHEY and CDR2 SVGAGI. The CDR3 region is CASSYSRGEGGYTF. In DNA, the CDR3 is TGTGCCAGCAGTTACTCGAGGGGGGAGGGTGGCTACACCTTC.

The genes are TRBV11-2 and TRBJ2-7, with D possibly being TRBD2 (6 bases). The CDR3 loop spans 14 amino acids. Trimming removed 7 bases from V and 2 bases from J, with 15 bases in between. Germline assignment: CDR1 SGHAT and CDR2 FQNNGV. Here the CDR3 reads CASTLGGVAYEQYF. CDR3 coding DNA: TGTGCCAGCACCCTGGGGGGAGTAGCCTACGAGCAGTACTTC.

This rearrangement joins TRBV5-6 to TRBJ2-7, with a possible D match to TRBD2 (5 bases). The length of the CDR3 is 13 residues. Trimming stripped 4 bases from V and 3 bases from J, with 11 bases between. Germline V gene sequence: CDR1 SGHDT, CDR2 YYEEEE. CDR3 nucleotides: TGTGCCAGCAGCCCTGGACTCAACTACGAGCAGTACTTC. It translates to CASSPGLNYEQYF.

This clone was picked up one time. The V call is TRBV29-1, the J call TRBJ1-3; D uncertain. Between the trimmed V and J ends, which lost 7 bases and 0 bases, there was a span of 10 bases. CDR1 and CDR2 (germline): SQVTM, ANQGSEA. The CDR3 runs 13 residues. As DNA, the CDR3 is TGCAGCGCCCGACACAGCTCTGGAAACACCATATATTTT. Translating it yields CSARHSSGNTIYF.

The gene calls are TRBV27 and TRBJ1-1; 8 nucleotides line up with TRBD1. CDR1 is MNHEY and CDR2 is SMNVEV in the germline V gene (reference sequence). V lost 3 bases to trimming and J lost 5 bases; unmatched junction nucleotides: 11. The CDR3 has 16 amino acids. CDR3 sequence: CASSFAGGGSQTEAFF. CDR3 DNA sequence: TGTGCCAGCAGTTTTGCAGGGGGCGGTTCGCAAACTGAAGCTTTCTTT.

CDR3 sequence reads: CASSFRHTATNYGYTF. The DNA of the CDR3 is TGTGCCAGCAGTTTCCGACACACAGCAACGAACTATGGCTACACCTTC. The V call is TRBV27, the J call TRBJ1-2; D not certain. This CDR3 region has 16 residues. Trimming removed 3 bases at V and 2 bases at J, with 16 bases between. Germline CDR1 is MNHEY and CDR2 is SMNVEV (reference sequence).

The sample holds a few counts of this clone. J is TRBJ1-2 and V is TRBV19; weak D call: TRBD1 (5 bases). Germline V gene data show CDR1 as LNHDA and CDR2 as SQIVND (reference sequence). The CDR3 runs to 16 residues. The V end lost 7 bases, the J end lost 6 bases, and 24 bases lay between the germline ends. CDR3 loop: CASNRMGVRREDGYTF. DNA for the CDR3: TGTGCCAGTAACAGAATGGGTGTACGCAGGGAGGATGGCTACACCTTC. Supplemented by reference TRBV19 and TRBJ1-2, the full variable domain reads DGGITQSPKYLFRKEGQNVTLSCEQNLNHDAMYWYRQDPGQGLRLIYYSQIVNDFQKGDIAEGYSVSREKKESFPLTVTSAQKNPTAFYLCASNRMGVRREDGYTFGSGTRLTVV.

The rearrangement uses TRBV4-1 and TRBJ2-7; a weak D match, TRBD1 (5 bases). V was pared by 0 bases and J by 3 bases, with 9 bases between. CDR1 MGHRA and CDR2 YSYEKL come from the germline V gene. The CDR3 covers 14 residues. The CDR3 sequence: CASSQDPGRYEQYF. The CDR3 DNA is TGCGCCAGCAGCCAAGATCCAGGGCGCTACGAGCAGTACTTC.

The rearrangement uses TRBV9 and TRBJ2-1; D possibly corresponds to TRBD1 (5 bases). Germline CDR1 and CDR2: SGDLS and YYNGEE. This CDR3 contains 12 residues. Trimming stripped 8 bases from V and 8 bases from J, with 14 bases between. This CDR3 is CASGRRGDEQFF. CDR3 sequence (DNA): TGTGCCAGTGGACGTAGGGGCGATGAGCAGTTCTTC.

The rearrangement links TRBV6-1 to TRBJ1-2; D is unresolved. The ends were cut back, 8 bases at V and 8 bases at J, with 18 bases in the middle. The CDR3 runs 13 residues. Germline assignment: CDR1 MNHNS and CDR2 SASEGT. Written as DNA, the CDR3 is TGTGCCAGCGTAATCGACCCAAAGGAGGGCTACACCTTC. This codes for CASVIDPKEGYTF.

The gene calls are TRBV28 and TRBJ1-2; tentatively, D is TRBD1 (6 bases). Trimming removed 3 bases from V and 7 bases from J, with 24 bases in between. Germline assignment: CDR1 MDHEN and CDR2 SYDVKM. The CDR3 contains 17 residues. The DNA for the CDR3 is TGTGCCAGCAGTTTCTCCTATCGTGGGGGGGCTAATGCTGGCTACACCTTC. Translated, it gives CASSFSYRGGANAGYTF.

This chain uses TRBV27 with TRBJ2-2, with D tentatively TRBD2 (5 bases). V gave up 6 bases and J gave up 0 bases, with 11 bases separating them. Germline V gene lookup returns CDR1 MNHEY and CDR2 SMNVEV (reference sequence). The length of the CDR3 is 15 residues. The CDR3 bases are TGTGCCAGCAGATCCGGGGTCGCGAACACCGGGGAGCTGTTTTTT. Its translation: CASRSGVANTGELFF.

The chain joins TRBV7-2 to TRBJ2-7, with TRBD1 identical over 9 bases. The CDR3 covers 15 residues. CDR1 and CDR2 (germline): SGHTA, FQGNSA. V lost 1 base to trimming and J lost 2 bases; unmatched junction nucleotides: 3. The CDR3: CASSLGQGGPYEQYF. The CDR3 bases are TGTGCCAGCAGCTTAGGACAGGGGGGCCCCTACGAGCAGTACTTC.

The CDR3 loop is CAISEAGGTDTQYF. The CDR3 nucleotides are TGTGCCATCAGTGAAGCGGGAGGCACAGATACGCAGTATTTT. The chain recombines TRBV10-3 with TRBJ2-3, with TRBD2 matching 8 bases. Germline values: CDR1 ENHRY, CDR2 SYGVKD. V was clipped by 3 bases and J by 1 base; unmatched bases: 0. This CDR3 has 14 amino acids.